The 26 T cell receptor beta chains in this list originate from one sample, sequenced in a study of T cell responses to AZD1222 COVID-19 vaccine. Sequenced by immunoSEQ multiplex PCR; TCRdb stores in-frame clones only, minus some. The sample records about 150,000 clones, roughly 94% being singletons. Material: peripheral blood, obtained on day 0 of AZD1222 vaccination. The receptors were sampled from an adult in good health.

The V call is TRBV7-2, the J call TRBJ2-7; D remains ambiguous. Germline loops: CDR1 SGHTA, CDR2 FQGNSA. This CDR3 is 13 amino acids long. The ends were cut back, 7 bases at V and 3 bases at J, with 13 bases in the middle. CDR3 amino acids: CASIDDGNYEQYF. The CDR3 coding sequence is TGTGCCAGCATCGACGACGGAAACTACGAGCAGTACTTC.

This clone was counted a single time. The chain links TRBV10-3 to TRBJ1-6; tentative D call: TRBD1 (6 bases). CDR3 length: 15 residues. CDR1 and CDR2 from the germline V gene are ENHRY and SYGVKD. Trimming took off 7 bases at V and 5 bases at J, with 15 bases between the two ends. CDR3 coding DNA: TGTGCCATCAAGGGGGTCCCGTTAGATAATTCACCCCTCCACTTT. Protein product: CAIKGVPLDNSPLHF.

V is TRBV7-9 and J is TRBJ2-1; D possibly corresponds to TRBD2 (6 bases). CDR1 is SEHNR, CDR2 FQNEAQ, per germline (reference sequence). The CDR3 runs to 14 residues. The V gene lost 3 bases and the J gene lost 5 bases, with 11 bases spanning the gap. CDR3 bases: TGTGCCAGCAGCTTGGGGGGTTCTGACAATGAGCAGTTCTTC. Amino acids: CASSLGGSDNEQFF.

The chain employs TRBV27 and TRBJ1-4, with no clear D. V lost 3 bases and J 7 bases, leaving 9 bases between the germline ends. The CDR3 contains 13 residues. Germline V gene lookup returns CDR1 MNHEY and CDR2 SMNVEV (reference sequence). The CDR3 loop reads CASSFNFGEKLFF. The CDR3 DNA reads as TGTGCCAGCAGTTTTAATTTCGGTGAAAAACTGTTTTTT.

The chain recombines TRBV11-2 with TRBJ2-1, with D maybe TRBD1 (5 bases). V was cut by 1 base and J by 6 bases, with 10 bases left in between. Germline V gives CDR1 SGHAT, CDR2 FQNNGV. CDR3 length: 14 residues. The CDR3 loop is CASSLVGVGNEQFF. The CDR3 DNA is TGTGCCAGCAGCTTAGTAGGGGTGGGCAATGAGCAGTTCTTC.

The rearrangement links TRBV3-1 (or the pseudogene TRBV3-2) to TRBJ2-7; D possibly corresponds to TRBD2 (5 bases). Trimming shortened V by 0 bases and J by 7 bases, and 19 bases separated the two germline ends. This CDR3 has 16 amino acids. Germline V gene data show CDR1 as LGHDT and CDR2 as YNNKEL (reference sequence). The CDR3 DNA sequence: TGTGCCAGCAGCCAAGACCCCCCGGCCCTCACGGGGGAGCAGTACTTC. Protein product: CASSQDPPALTGEQYF.

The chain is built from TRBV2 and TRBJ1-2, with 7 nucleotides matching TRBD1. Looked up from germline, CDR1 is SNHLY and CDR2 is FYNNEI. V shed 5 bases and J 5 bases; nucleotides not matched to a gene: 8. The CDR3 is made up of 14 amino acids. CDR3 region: CASSLETGTYGYTF. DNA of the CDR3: TGTGCCAGCAGTTTGGAGACAGGGACATATGGCTACACCTTC.

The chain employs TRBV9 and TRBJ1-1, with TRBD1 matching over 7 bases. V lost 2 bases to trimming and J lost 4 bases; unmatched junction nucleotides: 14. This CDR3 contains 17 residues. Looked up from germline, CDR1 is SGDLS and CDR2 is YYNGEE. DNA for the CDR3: TGTGCCAGCAGCGTTCGCCCAGGGGGGCAGTTACTCACTGAAGCTTTCTTT. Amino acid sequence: CASSVRPGGQLLTEAFF.

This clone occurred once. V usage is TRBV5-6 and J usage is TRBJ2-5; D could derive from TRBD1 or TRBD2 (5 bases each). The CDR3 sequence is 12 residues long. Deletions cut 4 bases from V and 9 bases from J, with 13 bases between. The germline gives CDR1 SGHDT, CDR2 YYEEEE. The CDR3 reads CASSPGTFAQYF. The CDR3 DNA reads TGTGCCAGCAGCCCCGGGACGTTTGCCCAGTACTTC.

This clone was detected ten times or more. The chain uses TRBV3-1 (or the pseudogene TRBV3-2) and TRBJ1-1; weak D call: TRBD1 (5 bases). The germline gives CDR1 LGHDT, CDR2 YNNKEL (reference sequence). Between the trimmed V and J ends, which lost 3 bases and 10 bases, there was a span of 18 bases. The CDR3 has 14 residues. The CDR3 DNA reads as TGTGCCAGCAGCCACGAACCTGGAGGGGATGGAGCTTTCTTT. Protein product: CASSHEPGGDGAFF.

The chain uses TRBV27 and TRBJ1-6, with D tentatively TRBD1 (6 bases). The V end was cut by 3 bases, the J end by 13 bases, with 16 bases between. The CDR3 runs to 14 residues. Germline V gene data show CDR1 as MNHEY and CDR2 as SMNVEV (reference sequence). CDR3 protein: CASSFPGEGLPLHF. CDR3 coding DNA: TGTGCCAGCAGTTTCCCAGGGGAGGGACTGCCCCTCCACTTT.

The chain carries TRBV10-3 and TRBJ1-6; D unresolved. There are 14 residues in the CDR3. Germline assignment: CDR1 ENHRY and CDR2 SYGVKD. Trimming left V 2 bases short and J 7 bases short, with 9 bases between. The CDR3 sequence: CAISETGGNSPLHF. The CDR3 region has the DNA TGTGCCATCAGTGAGACCGGAGGCAATTCACCCCTCCACTTT.

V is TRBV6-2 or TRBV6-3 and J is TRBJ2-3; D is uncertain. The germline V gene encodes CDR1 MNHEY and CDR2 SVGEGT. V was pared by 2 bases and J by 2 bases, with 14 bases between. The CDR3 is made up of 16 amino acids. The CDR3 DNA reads TGTGCCAGCAGTTACACTGGCGGACGCCTCACAGATACGCAGTATTTT. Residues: CASSYTGGRLTDTQYF.

The CDR3 DNA reads TGTGCCAGTGCAACCGGGACAGGCCCATACGAGCAGTACTTC. Its protein is CASATGTGPYEQYF. The rearrangement uses TRBV19 and TRBJ2-7, with TRBD1 identical over 8 bases. The V and J ends lost 8 bases and 4 bases, in that order; junction bases with no gene match: 10. CDR3 length: 14 amino acids. Looked up from germline, CDR1 is LNHDA and CDR2 is SQIVND (reference sequence).

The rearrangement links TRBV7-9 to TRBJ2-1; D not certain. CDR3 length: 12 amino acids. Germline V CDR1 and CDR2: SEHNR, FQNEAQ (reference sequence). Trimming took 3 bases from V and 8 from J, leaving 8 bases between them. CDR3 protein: CASSFTVDEQFF. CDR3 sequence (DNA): TGTGCCAGCAGCTTCACAGTCGATGAGCAGTTCTTC.

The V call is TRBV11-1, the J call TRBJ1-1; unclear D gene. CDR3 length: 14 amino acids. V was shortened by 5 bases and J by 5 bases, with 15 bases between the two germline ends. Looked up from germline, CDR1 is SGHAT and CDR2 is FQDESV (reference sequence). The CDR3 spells CASSPRAGLTEAFF. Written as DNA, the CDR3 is TGTGCCAGCAGCCCCCGGGCCGGGCTAACTGAAGCTTTCTTT.

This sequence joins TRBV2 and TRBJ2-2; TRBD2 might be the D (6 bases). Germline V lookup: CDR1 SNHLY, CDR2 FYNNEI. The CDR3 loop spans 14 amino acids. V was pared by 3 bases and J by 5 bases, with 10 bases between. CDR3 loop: CASSDTRGTGELFF. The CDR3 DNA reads TGTGCCAGCAGTGACACCCGGGGGACCGGGGAGCTGTTTTTT.

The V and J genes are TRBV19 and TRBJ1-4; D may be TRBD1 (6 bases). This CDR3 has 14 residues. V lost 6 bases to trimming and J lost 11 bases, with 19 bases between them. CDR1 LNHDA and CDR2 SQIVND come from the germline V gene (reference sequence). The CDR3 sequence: CASRRSGAPMKLFF. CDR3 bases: TGTGCCAGTAGGAGATCAGGGGCCCCTATGAAACTGTTTTTT.

CDR3 DNA: TGTGCCAGCAGAATTTGGAGGGGACCGAATTCACCCCTCCACTTT. Its translation is CASRIWRGPNSPLHF. This chain links TRBV2 with TRBJ1-6; perhaps TRBD1 as D (5 bases). The CDR3 runs 15 residues. The V gene's germline CDR1 is SNHLY and CDR2 FYNNEI. The V and J ends lost 6 bases and 7 bases respectively, with 16 bases between them. Drawing the rest from reference TRBV2 and TRBJ1-6, the complete variable domain is EPEVTQTPSHQVTQMGQEVILRCVPISNHLYFYWYRQILGQKVEFLVSFYNNEISEKSEIFDDQFSVERPDGSNFTLKIRSTKLEDSAMYFCASRIWRGPNSPLHFGNGTRLTVT.

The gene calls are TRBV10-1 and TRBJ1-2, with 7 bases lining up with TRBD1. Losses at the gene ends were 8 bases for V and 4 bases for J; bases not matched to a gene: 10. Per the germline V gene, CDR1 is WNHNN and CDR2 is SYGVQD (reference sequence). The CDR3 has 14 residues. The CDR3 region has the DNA TGCGCCAGCTCGAGATACCGGGACAGCTATGGCTACACCTTC. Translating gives CASSRYRDSYGYTF.

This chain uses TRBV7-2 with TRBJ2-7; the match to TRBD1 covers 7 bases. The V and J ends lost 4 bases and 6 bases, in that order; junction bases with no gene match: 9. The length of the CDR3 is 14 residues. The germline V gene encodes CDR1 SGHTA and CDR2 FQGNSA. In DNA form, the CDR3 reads TGTGCCAGCAGCTCACAGGGGATGAAGTCCGAGCAGTACTTC. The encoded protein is CASSSQGMKSEQYF.

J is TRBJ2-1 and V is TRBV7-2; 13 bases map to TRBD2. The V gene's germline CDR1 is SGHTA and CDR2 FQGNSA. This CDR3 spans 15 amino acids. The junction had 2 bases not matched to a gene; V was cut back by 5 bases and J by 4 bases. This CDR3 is CASSRGLAGYNEQFF. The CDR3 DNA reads TGTGCCAGCAGCCGGGGACTAGCGGGGTACAATGAGCAGTTCTTC.

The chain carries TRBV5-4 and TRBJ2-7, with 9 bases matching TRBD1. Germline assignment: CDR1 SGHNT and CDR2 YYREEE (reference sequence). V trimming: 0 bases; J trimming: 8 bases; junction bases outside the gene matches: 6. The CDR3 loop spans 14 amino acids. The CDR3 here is CASSLGGTGTKQYF. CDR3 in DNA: TGTGCCAGCAGCTTGGGCGGGACAGGGACTAAGCAGTACTTC.

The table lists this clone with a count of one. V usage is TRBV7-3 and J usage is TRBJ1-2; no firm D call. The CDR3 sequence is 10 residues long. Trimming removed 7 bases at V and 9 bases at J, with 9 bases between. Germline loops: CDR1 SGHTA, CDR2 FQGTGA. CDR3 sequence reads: CASTRLSYTF. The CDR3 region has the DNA TGTGCCAGCACCCGGCTGAGCTACACCTTC. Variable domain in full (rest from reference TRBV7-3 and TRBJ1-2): GAGVSQTPSNKVTEKGKYVELRCDPISGHTALYWYRQSLGQGPEFLIYFQGTGAADDSGLPNDRFFAVRPEGSVSTLKIQRTERGDSAVYLCASTRLSYTFGSGTRLTVV.

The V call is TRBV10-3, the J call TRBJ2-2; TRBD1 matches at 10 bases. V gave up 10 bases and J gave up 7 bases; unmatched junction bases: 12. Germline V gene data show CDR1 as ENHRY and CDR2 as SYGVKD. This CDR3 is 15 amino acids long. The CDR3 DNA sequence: TGTGCCACTAGCCGGGGACAGGGGTTTGGCGGGGAGCTGTTTTTT. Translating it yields CATSRGQGFGGELFF.

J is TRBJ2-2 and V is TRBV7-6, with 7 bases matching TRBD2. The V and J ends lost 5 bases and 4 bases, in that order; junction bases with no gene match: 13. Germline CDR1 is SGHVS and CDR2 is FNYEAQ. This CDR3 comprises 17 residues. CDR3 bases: TGTGCCAGCAGCCTCTCTCACGGCGCGGGGGTCACCGGGGAGCTGTTTTTT. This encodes CASSLSHGAGVTGELFF.